Below are 31 T cell receptor beta chains sequenced from a single sample in a study of shared clonotypes between healthy human individuals. Using immunoSEQ multiplex PCR, the repertoire was profiled, and TCRdb retains in-frame clones only, with some absent. The top ten hold 13% of the sample, which has about 470,000 clones, 70% to 80% seen once. The sequenced sample consisted of PBMCs. These receptors originate from a woman in her 40s in good health. Some clones in this sample may be carry-over from other donors' samples.

J is TRBJ2-1 and V is TRBV9; 11 nucleotides match TRBD2. V shed 0 bases and J 6 bases; nucleotides not matched to a gene: 2. The CDR3 has 15 amino acids. CDR1 and CDR2 (germline): SGDLS, YYNGEE. CDR3 amino acids: CASSVGTSGSNEQFF. The DNA for the CDR3 is TGTGCCAGCAGCGTAGGGACTAGCGGGTCCAATGAGCAGTTCTTC.

As concerns this clone: A much more abundant neighbour one base away suggests this may be a read error. This chain joins TRBV5-6 and TRBJ2-6; TRBD2 matches at 8 bases. Per the germline V gene, CDR1 is SGHDT and CDR2 is YYEEEE. CDR3 length: 17 residues. The DNA for the CDR3 is TGTGCCAGCGGCTTGGGACTAGAGGCCTCTGGGGCCAACGTCCTGACTTTC. Translating gives CASGLGLEASGANVLTF.

A remark on this clone: The sample holds other DNA sequences that translate to the same CDR3. This chain joins TRBV7-9 and TRBJ2-3; D not resolved. Germline V lookup: CDR1 SEHNR, CDR2 FQNEAQ (reference sequence). V lost 4 bases and J lost 2, with 4 bases in between. The CDR3 consists of 12 residues. The CDR3 nucleotides are TGTGCCAGCAGCTCGACCACAGATACGCAGTATTTT. It translates to CASSSTTDTQYF. Full variable domain (missing parts from reference TRBV7-9 and TRBJ2-3): DTGVSQNPRHKITKRGQNVTFRCDPISEHNRLYWYRQTLGQGPEFLTYFQNEAQLEKSRLLSDRFSAERPKGSFSTLEIQRTEQGDSAMYLCASSSTTDTQYFGPGTRLTVL.

The rearrangement links TRBV7-9 to TRBJ2-1; TRBD2 matches 9 bases. Germline V gene data show CDR1 as SEHNR and CDR2 as FQNEAQ (reference sequence). The CDR3 contains 15 residues. With V trimmed by 5 bases and J by 0 bases, 2 bases remained unmatched. The CDR3 spells CASSRSGSSYNEQFF. Written as DNA, the CDR3 is TGTGCCAGCAGCCGTAGCGGGAGCTCCTACAATGAGCAGTTCTTC. The whole variable domain, filled in from reference TRBV7-9 and TRBJ2-1, reads DTGVSQNPRHKITKRGQNVTFRCDPISEHNRLYWYRQTLGQGPEFLTYFQNEAQLEKSRLLSDRFSAERPKGSFSTLEIQRTEQGDSAMYLCASSRSGSSYNEQFFGPGTRLTVL.

The chain recombines TRBV7-2 with TRBJ2-3; D might be TRBD2 (6 bases). The CDR3 covers 18 residues. CDR1 is SGHTA and CDR2 is FQGNSA in the germline V gene. The V and J ends lost 1 base and 1 base respectively, with 18 bases between them. The CDR3 loop reads CASSLDSVRRGRTDTQYF. The DNA for the CDR3 is TGTGCCAGCAGCTTAGATTCGGTCAGGCGGGGCCGCACAGATACGCAGTATTTT.

The chain has TRBV5-1 and TRBJ2-7, with D perhaps TRBD1 or TRBD2 (6 bases each). Germline V gene lookup returns CDR1 SGHRS and CDR2 YFSETQ. The CDR3 totals 16 residues. V lost 4 bases and J 0 bases, leaving 17 bases between the germline ends. CDR3 protein: CASSRGPAASSYEQYF. DNA for the CDR3: TGCGCCAGCAGCCGGGGGCCAGCGGCCAGCTCCTACGAGCAGTACTTC.

Notes on this clone: The same CDR3 also results from other DNA sequences found in this sample. The rearrangement uses TRBV7-9 and TRBJ2-5, with a possible D match to TRBD2 (5 bases). The V and J ends lost 5 bases and 5 bases respectively, with 9 bases between them. CDR1 and CDR2 (germline): SEHNR, FQNEAQ (reference sequence). The CDR3 consists of 12 residues. The CDR3 region is CASSPRGETQYF. For the CDR3, the DNA is TGTGCCAGCAGCCCGAGAGGGGAGACCCAGTACTTC.

This clone was picked up a small number of times. This sequence joins TRBV29-1 and TRBJ2-3, with 7 positions matching TRBD2. CDR1 is SQVTM, CDR2 ANQGSEA, per germline. The CDR3 covers 13 residues. V dropped 7 bases and J dropped 4; count of bases not matched to a gene: 8. CDR3 nucleotide sequence: TGCAGCGCTGGACTAGGAGAAGCAGATACGCAGTATTTT. Protein: CSAGLGEADTQYF.

The chain couples TRBV19 to TRBJ1-5; D may be TRBD1 (5 bases). The CDR3 is 14 amino acids. V was cut by 5 bases and J by 7 bases, with 15 bases left in between. Looked up from germline, CDR1 is LNHDA and CDR2 is SQIVND (reference sequence). CDR3 amino acids: CASSQGRAGQPQHF. CDR3 nucleotide sequence: TGTGCCAGTAGTCAGGGCAGGGCAGGGCAGCCCCAGCATTTT.

The chain has TRBV14 and TRBJ2-7; 8 bases map to TRBD2. The CDR3 has 13 amino acids. Per the germline V gene, CDR1 is SGHDN and CDR2 is FVKESK. J gave up 7 bases and V 5 bases, and 7 bases lay outside the gene matches. DNA for the CDR3: TGTGCCAGCAGCGGTGGCGGGAGGCGGGAGCAGTACTTC. Translation: CASSGGGRREQYF.

CDR3 protein: CASSQPIVAGELFF. The CDR3 nucleotides read TGTGCCAGCAGTCAACCCATAGTAGCCGGGGAGCTGTTTTTT. The chain has TRBV28 and TRBJ2-2; unclear D gene. V shed 5 bases and J shed 6 bases, with 13 bases lying between them. Germline V gene lookup returns CDR1 MDHEN and CDR2 SYDVKM. The CDR3 contains 14 residues.

This rearrangement joins TRBV11-3 to TRBJ2-1, with 8 bases that match TRBD2. Germline lookup yields CDR1 SGHNT and CDR2 YENEEA. V lost 5 bases, J lost 10 bases, and 16 bases stayed unmatched. The CDR3 covers 16 residues. The CDR3 protein is CASSPRRLAGRGEQFF. The CDR3 DNA reads TGTGCCAGCAGCCCCCGGCGTCTAGCGGGCCGAGGGGAGCAGTTCTTC.

The chain joins TRBV18 to TRBJ2-1; 7 positions match TRBD2. Germline V lookup: CDR1 KGHSH, CDR2 LQKENI. The V gene end was trimmed by 2 bases and the J gene end by 5 bases; junction bases not matched to a gene: 6. The CDR3 runs 15 residues. Here the CDR3 DNA reads TGTGCCAGCTCACCATTGGCTAGCGGCAACAATGAGCAGTTCTTC. Translating gives CASSPLASGNNEQFF. Complete variable domain (other parts from reference TRBV18 and TRBJ2-1): NAGVMQNPRHLVRRRGQEARLRCSPMKGHSHVYWYRQLPEEGLKFMVYLQKENIIDESGMPKERFSAEFPKEGPSILRIQQVVRGDSAAYFCASSPLASGNNEQFFGPGTRLTVL.

The V gene is TRBV28, the J gene TRBJ1-1, with D uncertain. Looked up from germline, CDR1 is MDHEN and CDR2 is SYDVKM. Trimming stripped 6 bases from V and 5 bases from J, with 13 bases between. CDR3 length: 13 amino acids. CDR3 residues: CASSVEVATEAFF. CDR3 DNA sequence: TGTGCCAGCAGCGTAGAAGTAGCGACTGAAGCTTTCTTT. Full variable domain (outside the CDR3, taken from reference TRBV28 and TRBJ1-1): DVKVTQSSRYLVKRTGEKVFLECVQDMDHENMFWYRQDPGLGLRLIYFSYDVKMKEKGDIPEGYSVSREKKERFSLILESASTNQTSMYLCASSVEVATEAFFGQGTRLTVV.

The gene calls are TRBV19 and TRBJ1-1, with 7 nucleotides matching TRBD1. The CDR3 sequence is 13 residues long. After removal of 4 bases from V and 4 bases from J, the junction contained 3 bases not matched to a gene. Germline V gene sequence: CDR1 LNHDA, CDR2 SQIVND (reference sequence). CDR3 in DNA: TGTGCCAGTAGTAGACAGGGTCCCACTGAAGCTTTCTTT. Its protein product is CASSRQGPTEAFF.

This clone was seen more than once but under ten times. The chain couples TRBV2 to TRBJ1-1; possibly TRBD1 for D (5 bases). Germline CDR1 and CDR2: SNHLY and FYNNEI. The CDR3 loop spans 13 amino acids. Trimming left V 4 bases short and J 1 base short, with 7 bases between. CDR3 bases: TGTGCCAGCAGTGCCGACAGGAACACTGAAGCTTTCTTT. It codes for CASSADRNTEAFF.

This clone is a singleton in its sample. The rearrangement links TRBV15 to TRBJ2-3; 15 positions agree with TRBD2. CDR1 and CDR2 from the germline V gene are LNHNV and YYDKDF (reference sequence). The CDR3 runs to 18 residues. The ends lost 3 bases at V and 0 bases at J; junction bases unmatched: 4. DNA for the CDR3: TGTGCCACCAGCAGGCGGACTAGCGGGAGGGTTAGCACAGATACGCAGTATTTT. Translation gives CATSRRTSGRVSTDTQYF.

The rearrangement joins TRBV6-5 to TRBJ2-5; the D is unclear. This CDR3 region has 12 residues. V shed 4 bases and J shed 2 bases, with 5 bases lying between them. Germline lookup yields CDR1 MNHEY and CDR2 SVGAGI. This CDR3 is CASSSPQETQYF. In DNA form, the CDR3 reads TGTGCCAGCAGTTCTCCGCAAGAGACCCAGTACTTC.

CDR3 loop: CASSLARQGDYGYTF. The CDR3 coding sequence is TGTGCCAGCAGCTTAGCTAGACAGGGGGACTATGGCTACACCTTC. The V and J genes are TRBV7-2 and TRBJ1-2; TRBD1 matches at 9 bases. CDR1 is SGHTA, CDR2 FQGNSA, per germline. This CDR3 comprises 15 residues. Trimming cost V 0 bases and J 3 bases; bases outside gene matches: 2.

With respect to this clone: Other DNA sequences of this sample code for an identical CDR3. V usage is TRBV5-1 and J usage is TRBJ2-1; possibly TRBD1 for D (6 bases). V was clipped by 0 bases and J by 5 bases, with 6 bases between them. CDR1 is SGHRS, CDR2 YFSETQ, per germline. This CDR3 is built from 13 residues. The CDR3 sequence is CASSLGDNNEQFF. DNA of the CDR3: TGCGCCAGCAGCTTGGGGGACAACAATGAGCAGTTCTTC.

The chain recombines TRBV6-1 with TRBJ1-2; 12 bases fit TRBD1. This CDR3 has 14 residues. Looked up from germline, CDR1 is MNHNS and CDR2 is SASEGT. The junction had 7 bases not matched to a gene; V was cut back by 4 bases and J by 10 bases. CDR3 coding DNA: TGTGCCAGCAGTGCCGGGACAGGGGGCTTCGACTACACCTTC. Protein: CASSAGTGGFDYTF.

This clone was seen a handful of times. This same CDR3 is encoded by further DNA sequences in the sample. The chain is built from TRBV2 and TRBJ2-1; 13 nucleotides match TRBD2. The trim removed 5 bases at V and 4 bases at J, leaving 2 bases unmatched. CDR3 size: 15 residues. Germline CDR1 reads SNHLY; CDR2 reads FYNNEI. The CDR3 DNA reads TGTGCCAGCAGTCTACTAGCGGGAGGGTACAATGAGCAGTTCTTC. Its protein is CASSLLAGGYNEQFF.

The rearrangement links TRBV30 to TRBJ1-3, with no clear D. This CDR3 is 13 amino acids long. The germline V gene encodes CDR1 GTSNPN and CDR2 SVGIG (reference sequence). The ends were cut back, 5 bases at V and 2 bases at J, with 10 bases in the middle. Written as DNA, the CDR3 is TGTGCCTGGTCCTTGGGTCCTGGAAACACCATATATTTT. Its protein product is CAWSLGPGNTIYF.

The chain recombines TRBV5-1 with TRBJ2-5; D is unclear. CDR1 is SGHRS, CDR2 YFSETQ, per germline. V was shortened by 0 bases and J by 4 bases, with 25 bases between the two germline ends. The CDR3 extends over 19 amino acids. CDR3 residues: CASSLGPSPDNILGETQYF. The CDR3 coding sequence is TGCGCCAGCAGCTTGGGCCCCTCGCCAGACAACATCCTGGGAGAGACCCAGTACTTC.

This chain joins TRBV10-3 and TRBJ2-1, with TRBD2 identical over 9 bases. The germline V gene encodes CDR1 ENHRY and CDR2 SYGVKD. Trimming removed 6 bases from V and 3 bases from J; junction bases left unmatched: 6. This CDR3 is built from 15 residues. CDR3 protein: CAIRKRLADYNEQFF. The CDR3 nucleotides are TGTGCCATCAGGAAGCGACTAGCGGACTACAATGAGCAGTTCTTC.

This clone was picked up one time. This sequence joins TRBV2 and TRBJ1-1; TRBD1 is a possible D gene (6 bases). Trimming removed 3 bases at V and 0 bases at J, with 14 bases between. There are 16 residues in the CDR3. Germline lookup yields CDR1 SNHLY and CDR2 FYNNEI. CDR3 sequence reads: CASSEVGTGLNTEAFF. The CDR3 DNA is TGTGCCAGCAGTGAGGTGGGAACAGGGCTGAACACTGAAGCTTTCTTT. Full variable domain (rest looked up from reference TRBV2 and TRBJ1-1): EPEVTQTPSHQVTQMGQEVILRCVPISNHLYFYWYRQILGQKVEFLVSFYNNEISEKSEIFDDQFSVERPDGSNFTLKIRSTKLEDSAMYFCASSEVGTGLNTEAFFGQGTRLTVV.

The genes are TRBV6-4 and TRBJ2-1; 7 nucleotides match TRBD2. Germline V gene sequence: CDR1 MRHNA, CDR2 SNTAGT. The junction had 5 bases not matched to a gene; V was cut back by 3 bases and J by 3 bases. The CDR3 has 15 residues. The CDR3: CASSDIAGDYNEQFF. CDR3 sequence (DNA): TGTGCCAGCAGTGATATTGCGGGAGACTACAATGAGCAGTTCTTC.

The chain employs TRBV15 and TRBJ2-2, with 11 positions matching TRBD2. Germline V gene lookup returns CDR1 LNHNV and CDR2 YYDKDF (reference sequence). Germline trimming cut 3 bases from V and 7 bases from J; bases unmatched to any gene: 7. The length of the CDR3 is 16 residues. The CDR3 spells CATSRGSGRAVGELFF. The CDR3 DNA is TGTGCCACCAGCAGGGGTAGCGGGAGGGCGGTCGGGGAGCTGTTTTTT.

With regard to this clone: This same CDR3 is encoded by further DNA sequences in the sample. The chain couples TRBV28 to TRBJ1-5, with 8 nucleotides matching TRBD1. Trimming took 5 bases from V and 2 from J; bases not matched to a gene: 8. Germline CDR1 reads MDHEN; CDR2 reads SYDVKM. The CDR3 has 16 amino acids. This CDR3 is CASSLFGQGGNQPQHF. Written as DNA, the CDR3 is TGTGCCAGCAGTCTGTTCGGACAGGGTGGCAATCAGCCCCAGCATTTT.

This clone was detected only a few times. The chain joins TRBV9 to TRBJ2-6; no definite D call. V lost 4 bases and J lost 0, with 8 bases in between. There are 15 residues in the CDR3. The germline CDR1 and CDR2 sequences are SGDLS and YYNGEE. CDR3 DNA: TGTGCCAGCAGCCTCGTGGGCTCTGGGGCCAACGTCCTGACTTTC. It encodes CASSLVGSGANVLTF.

The chain couples TRBV5-1 to TRBJ2-1; TRBD2 matches 11 bases. V was clipped by 3 bases and J by 5 bases; unmatched bases: 4. This CDR3 region has 15 residues. From germline, CDR1 is SGHRS and CDR2 YFSETQ. In DNA form, the CDR3 reads TGCGCCAGCAGCTATATAGCGGGGGGGAACAATGAGCAGTTCTTC. Amino acid sequence: CASSYIAGGNNEQFF.